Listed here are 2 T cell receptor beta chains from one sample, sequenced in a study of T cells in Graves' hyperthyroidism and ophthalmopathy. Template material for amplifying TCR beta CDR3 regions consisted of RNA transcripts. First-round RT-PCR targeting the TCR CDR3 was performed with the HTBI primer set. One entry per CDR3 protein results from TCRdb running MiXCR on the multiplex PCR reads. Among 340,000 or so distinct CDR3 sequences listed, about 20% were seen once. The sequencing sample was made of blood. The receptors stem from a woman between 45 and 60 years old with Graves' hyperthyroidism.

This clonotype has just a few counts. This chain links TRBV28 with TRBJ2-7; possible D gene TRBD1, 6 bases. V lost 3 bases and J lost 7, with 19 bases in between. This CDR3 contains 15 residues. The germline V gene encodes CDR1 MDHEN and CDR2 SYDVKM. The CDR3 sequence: CASSFGFRGRWEQYF. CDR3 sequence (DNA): TGTGCCAGCAGTTTCGGTTTCAGGGGTCGTTGGGAGCAGTACTTC.

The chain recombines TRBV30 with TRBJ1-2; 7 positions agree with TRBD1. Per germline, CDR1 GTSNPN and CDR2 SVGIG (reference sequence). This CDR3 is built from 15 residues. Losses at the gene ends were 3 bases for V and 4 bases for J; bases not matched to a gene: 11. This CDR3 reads CAWSASKTGRYGYTF. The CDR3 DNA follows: TGTGCCTGGAGCGCTTCTAAGACAGGGCGCTATGGCTACACCTTC.